One and the same sample provided the 21 T cell receptor beta chains below, sequenced in a study of cytomegalovirus exposure and HLA in healthy donors. 60 Vbeta and 13 Jbeta primers were used in PCR. Assay used: immunoSEQ multiplex PCR; TCRdb lists only in-frame clones, some missing. The sample includes 100,000 or so clones, approximately 82% seen only once; the top ten take 7.5% to 9%. Sequencing was done on a sample of PBMCs. The receptors were gathered from a man in his forties or fifties in good health and CMV-seropositive.

This clone has just a few counts. This chain links TRBV6-5 with TRBJ2-4; TRBD1 is a possible D gene (5 bases). CDR1 is MNHEY and CDR2 is SVGAGI in the germline V gene. The CDR3 has 13 amino acids. Trimming stripped 6 bases from V and 14 bases from J, with 20 bases between. The CDR3 loop is CASRGASSGSEYF. The CDR3, as DNA: TGTGCCAGCAGAGGGGCCTCCTCGGGTTCGGAGTACTTC.

The J gene is TRBJ2-5, the V gene TRBV6-6; 8 positions match TRBD1. The last part of the DNA fits TRBJ2-7 better; the J call may be wrong. Germline-derived CDR1 and CDR2 are MNHNY and SVGAGI (reference sequence). CDR3 length: 14 amino acids. The CDR3 DNA is TGTGCCAGCAGTGGGGGGACAGGTACCTACGAGCAGTACTTC. This codes for CASSGGTGTYEQYF.

The J gene is TRBJ1-1, the V gene TRBV10-1, with 8 bases identical to TRBD1. V was clipped by 8 bases and J by 5 bases; unmatched bases: 16. This CDR3 spans 16 amino acids. Germline CDR1 WNHNN, CDR2 SYGVQD (reference sequence). CDR3 in DNA: TGCGCCAGCTATCATAACAGGGGGGGCTTTAGGACTGAAGCTTTCTTT. It codes for CASYHNRGGFRTEAFF.

The chain couples TRBV18 to TRBJ1-1; D is uncertain. The CDR3 runs to 17 residues. Germline values: CDR1 KGHSH, CDR2 LQKENI. Trimming took 1 base from V and 4 from J, leaving 19 bases between them. The CDR3 region is CASSPRGSVSRSTEAFF. CDR3 nucleotides: TGTGCCAGCTCACCACGAGGCTCGGTTTCTAGGTCCACTGAAGCTTTCTTT.

This rearrangement joins TRBV5-1 to TRBJ2-5; TRBD1 matches 10 bases. J was trimmed by 5 bases and V by 3 bases; bases with no gene match: 4. The CDR3 spans 14 residues. Germline loops: CDR1 SGHRS, CDR2 YFSETQ. This chain's CDR3 is CASSWTGGLETQYF. CDR3 sequence (DNA): TGCGCCAGCAGCTGGACAGGGGGTTTGGAGACCCAGTACTTC.

This chain joins TRBV6-1 and TRBJ1-2; D perhaps matches TRBD1 (5 bases). This CDR3 is built from 13 residues. Per the germline V gene, CDR1 is MNHNS and CDR2 is SASEGT. Trimming removed 6 bases at V and 5 bases at J, with 13 bases between. CDR3 sequence (DNA): TGTGCCAGCAGCGCGGCAGGGAGGTATGGCTACACCTTC. It is translated as CASSAAGRYGYTF.

As for this clone: Other DNA sequences in this sample translate to the same CDR3. CDR3 sequence reads: CASSQDQGTEAFF. The CDR3 nucleotides are TGTGCCAGCAGCCAAGATCAGGGCACTGAAGCTTTCTTT. The chain is built from TRBV14 and TRBJ1-1; tentatively, D is TRBD1 (5 bases). The CDR3 totals 13 residues. Germline assignment: CDR1 SGHDN and CDR2 FVKESK. Trimming took off 0 bases at V and 4 bases at J, with 6 bases between the two ends. Based on the CDR3 plus reference TRBV14 and TRBJ1-1, the full variable domain is EAGVTQFPSHSVIEKGQTVTLRCDPISGHDNLYWYRRVMGKEIKFLLHFVKESKQDESGMPNNRFLAERTGGTYSTLKVQPAELEDSGVYFCASSQDQGTEAFFGQGTRLTVV.

This chain links TRBV18 with TRBJ1-5; 7 nucleotides align to TRBD1. Losses at the gene ends were 3 bases for V and 4 bases for J; bases not matched to a gene: 0. Germline V gene sequence: CDR1 KGHSH, CDR2 LQKENI. This CDR3 has 13 amino acids. The CDR3 region has the DNA TGTGCCAGCTCACCGGACAGGAATCAGCCCCAGCATTTT. Translating it yields CASSPDRNQPQHF.

The rearrangement uses TRBV5-4 and TRBJ2-5; perhaps TRBD2 as D (5 bases). The germline V and J ends were trimmed by 1 base and 2 bases, with 9 bases remaining between them. The CDR3 sequence is 14 residues long. CDR1 is SGHNT and CDR2 is YYREEE in the germline V gene (reference sequence). The CDR3 here is CASSLLGGQETQYF. In nucleotides, the CDR3 is TGTGCCAGCAGCTTGCTCGGAGGACAAGAGACCCAGTACTTC.

The genes are TRBV10-3 and TRBJ2-7, with 7 bases matching TRBD1. The germline gives CDR1 ENHRY, CDR2 SYGVKD. The CDR3 runs 13 residues. J gave up 5 bases and V 6 bases, and 7 bases lay outside the gene matches. The CDR3 nucleotides are TGTGCCATCAGGGACCGACAGGGCCACGAGCAGTACTTC. Translating it yields CAIRDRQGHEQYF.

V and J are TRBV19 and TRBJ1-1, with D uncertain. This CDR3 is built from 14 residues. The germline V gene encodes CDR1 LNHDA and CDR2 SQIVND (reference sequence). Trimming took off 0 bases at V and 2 bases at J, with 7 bases between the two ends. CDR3 loop: CASSIDAGNTEAFF. The CDR3, as DNA: TGTGCCAGTAGTATAGATGCGGGCAACACTGAAGCTTTCTTT.

This clone showed up just once. V and J are TRBV4-2 and TRBJ2-7; TRBD2 matches at 7 bases. V trimming: 0 bases; J trimming: 5 bases; junction bases outside the gene matches: 7. This CDR3 contains 15 residues. Germline assignment: CDR1 LGHNA and CDR2 YNFKEQ. CDR3 residues: CASSQEGGAGNEQYF. CDR3 bases: TGTGCCAGCAGCCAAGAGGGAGGGGCCGGGAACGAGCAGTACTTC.

The chain links TRBV29-1 to TRBJ2-7; perhaps TRBD2 as D (5 bases). From germline, CDR1 is SQVTM and CDR2 ANQGSEA. The CDR3 covers 12 residues. Between the trimmed V and J ends, which lost 5 bases and 5 bases, there was a span of 13 bases. The CDR3 spells CSVCQVGDEQYF. CDR3 DNA sequence: TGCAGCGTTTGCCAGGTGGGAGACGAGCAGTACTTC.

The chain employs TRBV29-1 and TRBJ2-1; 10 bases fit TRBD1. Germline V gives CDR1 SQVTM, CDR2 ANQGSEA. CDR3 length: 13 residues. Germline trimming cut 6 bases from V and 9 bases from J; bases unmatched to any gene: 8. Here the CDR3 DNA reads TGCAGCGTCAGGACAGGGGGGGGCGCTGAGCAGTTCTTC. Its translation: CSVRTGGGAEQFF.

This clone was observed a few times. CDR3 DNA: TGTGCCAGCAGTTTATGGATTAGCGGGGGGGCCGCGGATACGCAGTATTTT. Translation: CASSLWISGGAADTQYF. The chain has TRBV28 and TRBJ2-3, with TRBD2 matching 11 bases. The CDR3 has 17 amino acids. Germline V lookup: CDR1 MDHEN, CDR2 SYDVKM. V shed 0 bases, J shed 6 bases, and the junction held 8 bases outside the gene matches. The full variable domain, completed using reference TRBV28 and TRBJ2-3, is DVKVTQSSRYLVKRTGEKVFLECVQDMDHENMFWYRQDPGLGLRLIYFSYDVKMKEKGDIPEGYSVSREKKERFSLILESASTNQTSMYLCASSLWISGGAADTQYFGPGTRLTVL.

The rearrangement links TRBV2 to TRBJ1-6; D perhaps matches TRBD1 (5 bases). This CDR3 comprises 18 residues. With 5 bases removed from V and 0 bases from J, the gap between germline ends came to 17 bases. CDR1 is SNHLY and CDR2 is FYNNEI in the germline V gene. The CDR3 here is CASSPGGPRSSYNSPLHF. Here the CDR3 DNA reads TGTGCCAGCAGTCCGGGGGGACCGAGGAGCTCCTATAATTCACCCCTCCACTTT.

The chain links TRBV13 to TRBJ2-3, with TRBD2 identical over 11 bases. CDR3 length: 15 amino acids. V was pared by 5 bases and J by 3 bases, with 4 bases of the junction left unmatched. Per the germline V gene, CDR1 is PRHDT and CDR2 is FYEKMQ (reference sequence). CDR3 sequence (DNA): TGTGCCAGCAGCGCGTCTAGCGGGAGGACAGATACGCAGTATTTT. Its translation: CASSASSGRTDTQYF.

The V gene is TRBV7-6, the J gene TRBJ2-7; D perhaps matches TRBD1 (8 bases). In germline, CDR1 is SGHVS, CDR2 FNYEAQ. CDR3 length: 14 residues. The V end was cut by 6 bases, the J end by 6 bases, with 18 bases between. The CDR3 region has the DNA TGTGCCAGCAGGGGTTCGGACAGGGAGGGCGAGCAGTACTTC. Its translation: CASRGSDREGEQYF.

This clone was observed once. The chain employs TRBV6-1 and TRBJ2-1; 8 bases are shared with TRBD2. CDR1 is MNHNS, CDR2 SASEGT, per germline. CDR3 length: 17 residues. The V gene end was trimmed by 2 bases and the J gene end by 2 bases; junction bases not matched to a gene: 8. The CDR3 protein is CASSERAGRGTYNEQFF. The CDR3 bases are TGTGCCAGCAGTGAAAGGGCCGGGAGGGGTACCTACAATGAGCAGTTCTTC.

This chain uses TRBV11-3 with TRBJ2-2, with D uncertain. The germline gives CDR1 SGHNT, CDR2 YENEEA. V lost 3 bases and J 5 bases, leaving 10 bases between the germline ends. The CDR3 has 14 amino acids. As DNA, the CDR3 is TGTGCCAGCAGCTTCCCGGCGGCAACCGGGGAGCTGTTTTTT. It yields the protein CASSFPAATGELFF.

This chain uses TRBV28 with TRBJ2-2; unclear D gene. Trimming took 9 bases from V and 5 from J, leaving 10 bases between them. Germline-derived CDR1 and CDR2 are MDHEN and SYDVKM. This CDR3 region has 12 residues. This CDR3 is CASTSGTGELFF. The CDR3, as DNA: TGTGCCAGTACGAGTGGTACCGGGGAGCTGTTTTTT.